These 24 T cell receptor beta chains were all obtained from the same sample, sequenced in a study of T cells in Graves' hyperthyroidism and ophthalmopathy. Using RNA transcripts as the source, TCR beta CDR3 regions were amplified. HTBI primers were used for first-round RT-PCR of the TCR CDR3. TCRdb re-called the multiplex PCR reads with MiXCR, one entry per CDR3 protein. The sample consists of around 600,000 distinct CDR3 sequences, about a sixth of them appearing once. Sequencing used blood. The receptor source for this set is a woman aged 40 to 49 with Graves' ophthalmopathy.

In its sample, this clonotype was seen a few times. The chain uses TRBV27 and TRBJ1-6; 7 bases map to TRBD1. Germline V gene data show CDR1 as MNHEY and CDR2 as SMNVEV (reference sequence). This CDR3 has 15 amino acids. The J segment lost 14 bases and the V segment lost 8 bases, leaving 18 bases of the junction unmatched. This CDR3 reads CASGPGTALHGALHF. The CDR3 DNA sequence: TGTGCCAGCGGCCCCGGGACAGCGCTCCACGGGGCCCTCCACTTT.

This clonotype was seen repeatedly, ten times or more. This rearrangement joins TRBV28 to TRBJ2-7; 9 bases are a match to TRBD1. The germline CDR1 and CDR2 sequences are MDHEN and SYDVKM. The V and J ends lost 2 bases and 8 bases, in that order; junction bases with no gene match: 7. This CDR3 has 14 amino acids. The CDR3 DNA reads TGTGCCAGCAGTTTAATACGGGACAGGGATCAGCAGTACTTC. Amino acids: CASSLIRDRDQQYF.

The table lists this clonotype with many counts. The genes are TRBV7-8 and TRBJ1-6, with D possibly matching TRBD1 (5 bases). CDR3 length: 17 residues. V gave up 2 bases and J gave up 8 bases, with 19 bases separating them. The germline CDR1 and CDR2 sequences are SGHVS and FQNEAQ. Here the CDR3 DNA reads TGTGCCAGCAGCTTATTCCGGGTCTTGCGCAGGGATTCACCCCTCCACTTT. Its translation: CASSLFRVLRRDSPLHF.

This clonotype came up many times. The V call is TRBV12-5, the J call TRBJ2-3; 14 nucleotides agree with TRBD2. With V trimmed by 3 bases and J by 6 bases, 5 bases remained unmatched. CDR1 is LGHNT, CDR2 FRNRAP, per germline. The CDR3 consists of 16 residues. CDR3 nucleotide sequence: TGTGCTAGTGGTTTATCCGGGACTAGCGGGAGTGATACGCAGTATTTT. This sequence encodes CASGLSGTSGSDTQYF.

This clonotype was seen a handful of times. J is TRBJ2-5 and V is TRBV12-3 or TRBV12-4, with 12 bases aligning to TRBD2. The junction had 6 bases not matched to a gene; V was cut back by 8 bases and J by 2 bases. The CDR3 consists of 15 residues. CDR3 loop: CASGRGTSGQETQYF. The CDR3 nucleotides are TGTGCCAGCGGGCGAGGGACTAGCGGGCAAGAGACCCAGTACTTC.

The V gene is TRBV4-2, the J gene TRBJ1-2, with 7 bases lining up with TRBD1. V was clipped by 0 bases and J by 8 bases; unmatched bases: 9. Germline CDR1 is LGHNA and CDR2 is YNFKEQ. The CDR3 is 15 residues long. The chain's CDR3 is CASSQDKEQGRGYTF. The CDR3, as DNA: TGTGCCAGCAGCCAAGATAAAGAACAGGGGCGCGGCTACACCTTC.

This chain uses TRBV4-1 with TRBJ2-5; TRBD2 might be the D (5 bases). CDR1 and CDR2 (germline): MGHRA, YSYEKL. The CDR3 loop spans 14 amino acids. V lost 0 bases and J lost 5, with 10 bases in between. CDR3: CASSQDRTGETQYF. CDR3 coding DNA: TGCGCCAGCAGCCAAGACCGGACGGGGGAGACCCAGTACTTC.

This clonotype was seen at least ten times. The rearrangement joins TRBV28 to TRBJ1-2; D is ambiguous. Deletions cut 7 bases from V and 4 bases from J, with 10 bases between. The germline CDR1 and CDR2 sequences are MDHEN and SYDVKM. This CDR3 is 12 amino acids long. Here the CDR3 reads CASTSRGYGYTF. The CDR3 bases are TGTGCCAGCACCTCCCGGGGCTATGGCTACACCTTC.

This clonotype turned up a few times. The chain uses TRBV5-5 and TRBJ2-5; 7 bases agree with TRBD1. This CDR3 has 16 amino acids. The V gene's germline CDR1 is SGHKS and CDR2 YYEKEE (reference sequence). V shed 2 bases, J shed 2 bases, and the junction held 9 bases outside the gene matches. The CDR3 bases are TGTGCCAGCAGCTTTACAGGGGCCCTAAGTCAAGAGACCCAGTACTTC. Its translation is CASSFTGALSQETQYF.

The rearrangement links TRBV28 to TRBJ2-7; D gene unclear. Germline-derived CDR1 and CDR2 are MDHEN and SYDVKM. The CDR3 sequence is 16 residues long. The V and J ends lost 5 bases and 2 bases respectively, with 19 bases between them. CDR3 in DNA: TGTGCCAGCAGTGGCGAACGCGGAGAAAGGCCCTACGAGCAGTACTTC. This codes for CASSGERGERPYEQYF. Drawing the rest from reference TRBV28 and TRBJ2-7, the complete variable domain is DVKVTQSSRYLVKRTGEKVFLECVQDMDHENMFWYRQDPGLGLRLIYFSYDVKMKEKGDIPEGYSVSREKKERFSLILESASTNQTSMYLCASSGERGERPYEQYFGPGTRLTVT.

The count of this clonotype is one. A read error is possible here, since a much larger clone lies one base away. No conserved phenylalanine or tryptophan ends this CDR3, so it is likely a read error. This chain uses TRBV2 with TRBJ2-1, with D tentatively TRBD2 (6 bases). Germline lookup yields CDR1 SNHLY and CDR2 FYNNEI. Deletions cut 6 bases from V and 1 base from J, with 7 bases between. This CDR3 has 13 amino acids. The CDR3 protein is CASRSGSYNEQFL. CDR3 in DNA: TGTGCCAGCAGGAGCGGGTCCTACAATGAGCAGTTCCTC.

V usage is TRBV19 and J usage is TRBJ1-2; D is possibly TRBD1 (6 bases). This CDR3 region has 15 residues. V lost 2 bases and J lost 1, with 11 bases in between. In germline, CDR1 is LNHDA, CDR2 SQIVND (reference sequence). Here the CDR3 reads CASSIWTVVNYGYTF. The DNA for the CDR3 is TGTGCCAGTAGTATATGGACAGTAGTTAACTATGGCTACACCTTC.

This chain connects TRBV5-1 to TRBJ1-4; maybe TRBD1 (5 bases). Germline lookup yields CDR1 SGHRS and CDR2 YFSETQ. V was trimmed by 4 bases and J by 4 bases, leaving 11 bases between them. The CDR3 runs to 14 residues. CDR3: CASSLGPHNEKLFF. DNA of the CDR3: TGCGCCAGCAGCCTGGGACCGCATAATGAAAAACTGTTTTTT.

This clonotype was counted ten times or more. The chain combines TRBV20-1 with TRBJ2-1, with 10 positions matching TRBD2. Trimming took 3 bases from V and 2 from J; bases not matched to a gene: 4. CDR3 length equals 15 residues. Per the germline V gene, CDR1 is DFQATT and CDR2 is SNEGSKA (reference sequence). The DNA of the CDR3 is TGCAGTGCTAGTAGCGGGAGGTCCACCTACAATGAGCAGTTCTTC. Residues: CSASSGRSTYNEQFF.

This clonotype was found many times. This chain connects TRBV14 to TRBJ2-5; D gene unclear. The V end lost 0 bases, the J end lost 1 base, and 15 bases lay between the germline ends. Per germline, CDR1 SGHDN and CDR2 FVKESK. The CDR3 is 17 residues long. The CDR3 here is CASSQDRVRNPQETQYF. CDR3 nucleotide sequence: TGTGCCAGCAGCCAAGATCGAGTGAGGAACCCCCAAGAGACCCAGTACTTC.

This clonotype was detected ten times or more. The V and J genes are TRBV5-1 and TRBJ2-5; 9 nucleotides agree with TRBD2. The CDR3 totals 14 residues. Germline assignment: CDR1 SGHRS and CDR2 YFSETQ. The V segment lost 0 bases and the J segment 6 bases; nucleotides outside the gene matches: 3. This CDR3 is CASSLASGRQTQYF. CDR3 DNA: TGCGCCAGCAGCTTGGCGAGCGGGAGGCAGACCCAGTACTTC.

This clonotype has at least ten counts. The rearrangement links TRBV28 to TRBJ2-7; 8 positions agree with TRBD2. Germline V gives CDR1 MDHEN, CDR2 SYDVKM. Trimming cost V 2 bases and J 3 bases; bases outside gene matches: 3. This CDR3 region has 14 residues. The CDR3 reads CASSLIAGSYEQYF. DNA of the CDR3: TGTGCCAGCAGTTTAATAGCGGGAAGCTACGAGCAGTACTTC.

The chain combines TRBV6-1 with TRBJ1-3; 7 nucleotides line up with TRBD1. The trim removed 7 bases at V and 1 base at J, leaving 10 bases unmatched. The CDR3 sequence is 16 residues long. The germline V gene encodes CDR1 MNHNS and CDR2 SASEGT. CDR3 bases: TGTGCCAGCATTAGGGATGGGACAGCTTCTGGAAACACCATATATTTT. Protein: CASIRDGTASGNTIYF.

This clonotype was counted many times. CDR3 in DNA: TGTGCCAGCAGCGAAGGCCTACAGCGGGGTCGCACAGATACGCAGTATTTT. It is translated as CASSEGLQRGRTDTQYF. The V and J genes are TRBV7-2 and TRBJ2-3, with 7 positions matching TRBD2. Trimming at V came to 5 bases and at J to 1 base, leaving 12 bases not matched to a gene. Germline CDR1 reads SGHTA; CDR2 reads FQGNSA. The CDR3 extends over 17 amino acids.

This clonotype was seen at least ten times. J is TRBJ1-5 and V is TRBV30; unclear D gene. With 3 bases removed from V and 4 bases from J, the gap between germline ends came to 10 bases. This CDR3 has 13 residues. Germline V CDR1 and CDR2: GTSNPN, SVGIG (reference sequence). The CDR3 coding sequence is TGTGCCTGGAGAATAAACGGAAATCAGCCCCAGCATTTT. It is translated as CAWRINGNQPQHF.

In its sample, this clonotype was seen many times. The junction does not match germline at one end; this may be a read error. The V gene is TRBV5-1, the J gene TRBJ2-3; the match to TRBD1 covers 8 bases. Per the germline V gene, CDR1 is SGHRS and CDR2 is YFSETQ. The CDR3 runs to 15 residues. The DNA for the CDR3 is TGTGCCAGCAGCTTAGGACAGGGAAGCACAGATACGCAGTATTTT. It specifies CASSLGQGSTDTQYF.

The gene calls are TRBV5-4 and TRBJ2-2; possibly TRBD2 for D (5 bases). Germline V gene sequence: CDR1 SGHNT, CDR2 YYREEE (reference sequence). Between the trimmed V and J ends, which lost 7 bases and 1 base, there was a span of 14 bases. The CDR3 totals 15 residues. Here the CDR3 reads CASQVGGLNTGELFF. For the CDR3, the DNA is TGTGCCAGCCAAGTCGGCGGACTGAACACCGGGGAGCTGTTTTTT.

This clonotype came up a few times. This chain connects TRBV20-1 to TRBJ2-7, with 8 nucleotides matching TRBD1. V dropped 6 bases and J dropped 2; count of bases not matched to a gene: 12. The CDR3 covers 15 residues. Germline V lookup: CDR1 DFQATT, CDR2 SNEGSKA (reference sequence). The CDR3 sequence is CSATEPIQGAYEQYF. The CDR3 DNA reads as TGCAGTGCCACCGAACCTATACAGGGGGCCTACGAGCAGTACTTC.

The CDR3 loop reads CASSIAGANVLTF. The CDR3 nucleotides are TGTGCCAGTAGTATAGCCGGGGCCAACGTCCTGACTTTC. V gene TRBV19 combines with J gene TRBJ2-6; no definite D call. The CDR3 spans 13 residues. Germline values: CDR1 LNHDA, CDR2 SQIVND (reference sequence). V was trimmed by 1 base and J by 4 bases, leaving 2 bases between them.